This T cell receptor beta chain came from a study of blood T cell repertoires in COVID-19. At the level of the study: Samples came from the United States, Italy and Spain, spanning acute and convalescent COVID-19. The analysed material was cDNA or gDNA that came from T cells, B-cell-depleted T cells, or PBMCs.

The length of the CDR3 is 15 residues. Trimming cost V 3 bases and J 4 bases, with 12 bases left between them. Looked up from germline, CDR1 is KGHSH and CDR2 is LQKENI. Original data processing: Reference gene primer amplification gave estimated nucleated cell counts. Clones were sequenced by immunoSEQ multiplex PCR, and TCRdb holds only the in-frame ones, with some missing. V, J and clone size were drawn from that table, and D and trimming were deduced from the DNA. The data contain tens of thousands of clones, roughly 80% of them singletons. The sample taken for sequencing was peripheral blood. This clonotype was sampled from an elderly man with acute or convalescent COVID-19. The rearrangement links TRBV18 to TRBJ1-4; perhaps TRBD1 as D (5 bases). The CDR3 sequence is CASSPPGRGNEKLFF. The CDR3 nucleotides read TGTGCCAGCTCACCCCCGGGGAGGGGTAATGAAAAACTGTTTTTT.